One sample yielded the 10 T cell receptor beta chains listed below, sequenced in a study of early T cells in non-severe SARS-CoV-2 infection. TCRdb itself ran the 5' RACE reads through MiXCR, one entry per CDR3 protein. The table has over 50,000 distinct CDR3 sequences, roughly 10% seen once. The sample comprised whole blood. All receptors come from an adult who was a healthcare worker with PCR-confirmed SARS-CoV-2 infection or an uninfected control (not recorded which).

The sample holds many counts of this clonotype. The V and J genes are TRBV20-1 and TRBJ2-5; unclear D gene. V shed 7 bases and J shed 5 bases, with 14 bases lying between them. CDR1 is DFQATT, CDR2 SNEGSKA, per germline (reference sequence). The CDR3 totals 12 residues. CDR3 sequence (DNA): TGCAGTGATAAGGATCAGCTGGAGACCCAGTACTTC. Encoded protein: CSDKDQLETQYF.

This clonotype has only one observation. A read error may be the cause here, since a much bigger clone is one base away. The chain has TRBV20-1 and TRBJ2-6; unclear D gene. The germline gives CDR1 DFQATT, CDR2 SNEGSKA (reference sequence). V lost 4 bases, J lost 5 bases, and 9 bases lay in between. This CDR3 comprises 13 residues. The chain's CDR3 is CSATEARANVLTF. The CDR3 bases are TGCAGTGCTACCGAGGCCAGGGCCAACGTCCTGACTTTC.

This clonotype was seen ten or more times. This rearrangement joins TRBV4-3 to TRBJ2-1, with D unclear. CDR3 size: 16 residues. V was pared by 4 bases and J by 0 bases, with 13 bases between. Germline V gene sequence: CDR1 LGHNA, CDR2 YSLEER. The CDR3 DNA reads as TGCGCCAGCAGCCTATTCTCAGAGAGCTCCTACAATGAGCAGTTCTTC. Protein sequence: CASSLFSESSYNEQFF.

This clonotype has ten or more counts. The chain uses TRBV18 and TRBJ1-2; D is perhaps TRBD1 (5 bases). The germline V and J ends were trimmed by 1 base and 6 bases, with 12 bases remaining between them. Looked up from germline, CDR1 is KGHSH and CDR2 is LQKENI. This CDR3 contains 14 residues. CDR3 region: CASSPLTGPDGYTF. CDR3 DNA: TGTGCCAGCTCACCACTCACAGGTCCGGATGGCTACACCTTC.

The V and J genes are TRBV14 and TRBJ2-5; the D is unclear. V lost 1 base, J lost 5 bases, and 2 bases lay in between. Germline CDR1 reads SGHDN; CDR2 reads FVKESK. The length of the CDR3 is 11 residues. The CDR3 coding sequence is TGTGCCAGCAGCCAAGCCGAGACCCAGTACTTC. Amino acids: CASSQAETQYF.

The V call is TRBV7-9, the J call TRBJ1-2, with no clear D. The CDR3 sequence is 14 residues long. CDR1 is SEHNR and CDR2 is FQNEAQ in the germline V gene (reference sequence). V lost 3 bases to trimming and J lost 0 bases, with 8 bases between them. CDR3 protein: CASSLLVANYGYTF. DNA of the CDR3: TGTGCCAGCAGCTTGTTGGTAGCTAACTATGGCTACACCTTC.

The rearrangement uses TRBV9 and TRBJ2-7; TRBD2 matches at 11 bases. V was pared by 4 bases and J by 7 bases, with 10 bases of the junction left unmatched. Germline V gene data show CDR1 as SGDLS and CDR2 as YYNGEE. The CDR3 is 15 residues long. In DNA, the CDR3 is TGTGCCAGCAGCTCACTTAGCGGGGGGGCCGAAGAGCAGTACTTC. This translates into CASSSLSGGAEEQYF.

This clonotype appeared many times. The chain couples TRBV6-5 to TRBJ2-5; the match to TRBD2 covers 13 bases. The V segment lost 5 bases and the J segment 1 base; nucleotides outside the gene matches: 4. Germline CDR1 MNHEY, CDR2 SVGAGI. This CDR3 spans 16 amino acids. The CDR3, as DNA: TGTGCCAGCAGTGCAGGACTAGCGGGGGTCCAAGAGACCCAGTACTTC. It translates to CASSAGLAGVQETQYF.

There are many counts of this clonotype. The chain couples TRBV20-1 to TRBJ2-1; the D is unclear. V was cut by 2 bases and J by 0 bases, with 11 bases left in between. Looked up from germline, CDR1 is DFQATT and CDR2 is SNEGSKA (reference sequence). The CDR3 runs to 15 residues. The chain's CDR3 is CSARSISSSYNEQFF. CDR3 nucleotides: TGCAGTGCTAGATCGATTTCGAGCTCCTACAATGAGCAGTTCTTC.

This clonotype was seen ten or more times. V is TRBV4-3 and J is TRBJ1-2; no definite D call. V was pared by 3 bases and J by 2 bases, with 13 bases between. CDR1 is LGHNA, CDR2 YSLEER, per germline. This CDR3 comprises 15 residues. CDR3 loop: CASSQGMAANYGYTF. CDR3 nucleotide sequence: TGCGCCAGCAGCCAGGGGATGGCAGCGAACTATGGCTACACCTTC.